Following are 14 T cell receptor beta chains from one sample sequenced in a study of blood T cell repertoires in COVID-19. This table comes from immunoSEQ multiplex PCR, and its TCRdb copy is limited to in-frame clones, with some not included. This sample has more than 45,000 clones; around 84% occur once, and the top ten carry about 3%. Sequencing input: peripheral blood. These receptor sequences come from a woman aged 80 or over with COVID-19, enrolled during active disease.

For the CDR3, the DNA is TGTGCCAGCAGCGAAAAGGGGACAGGCAAAAATGAAAAACTGTTTTTT. It translates to CASSEKGTGKNEKLFF. This chain joins TRBV3-1 (or the pseudogene TRBV3-2) and TRBJ1-4, with 8 bases fitting TRBD1. This CDR3 region has 16 residues. The germline V gene encodes CDR1 LGHDT and CDR2 YNNKEL (reference sequence). V lost 5 bases, J lost 5 bases, and 10 bases stayed unmatched.

This rearrangement joins TRBV7-6 to TRBJ2-1; 10 bases fit TRBD2. Germline trimming cut 0 bases from V and 1 base from J; bases unmatched to any gene: 9. This CDR3 is built from 19 residues. Germline-derived CDR1 and CDR2 are SGHVS and FNYEAQ. CDR3 coding DNA: TGTGCCAGCAGCTTAGCGGCTAGCGGGAGAGGGTATTCCTACAATGAGCAGTTCTTC. Protein: CASSLAASGRGYSYNEQFF.

This clone was seen a handful of times. The gene calls are TRBV6-1 and TRBJ1-1, with a possible D match to TRBD1 (5 bases). Germline V gene sequence: CDR1 MNHNS, CDR2 SASEGT. CDR3 size: 16 residues. V was shortened by 4 bases and J by 1 base, with 16 bases between the two germline ends. The CDR3 region is CASSGGWQGGNTEAFF. The CDR3 coding sequence is TGTGCCAGCAGTGGGGGCTGGCAGGGCGGGAACACTGAAGCTTTCTTT.

This chain uses TRBV7-9 with TRBJ1-2, with TRBD1 matching 10 bases. With 5 bases clipped from V and 8 bases from J, the junction kept 14 bases outside the gene matches. The CDR3 sequence is 16 residues long. Germline V lookup: CDR1 SEHNR, CDR2 FQNEAQ (reference sequence). The CDR3 sequence is CASSTTDTGTGVGYTF. The CDR3 nucleotides are TGTGCCAGCAGCACCACGGACACCGGGACAGGGGTGGGCTACACCTTC.

The chain couples TRBV4-2 to TRBJ2-1; D may be TRBD1 (6 bases). Germline CDR1 and CDR2: LGHNA and YNFKEQ. Trimming pared 0 bases from V and 4 bases from J, leaving 10 bases between. This CDR3 region has 15 residues. Here the CDR3 reads CASSQDAGTYNEQFF. In DNA, the CDR3 is TGTGCCAGCAGCCAAGACGCCGGGACATACAATGAGCAGTTCTTC.

This clone occurred once. This sequence joins TRBV9 and TRBJ2-1; 14 bases align to TRBD2. The junction had 4 bases not matched to a gene; V was cut back by 6 bases and J by 8 bases. This CDR3 spans 14 amino acids. Germline V CDR1 and CDR2: SGDLS, YYNGEE. The CDR3 sequence: CASTGTSGGHEQFF. The CDR3 bases are TGTGCCAGCACCGGGACTAGCGGGGGTCATGAGCAGTTCTTC.

The chain couples TRBV13 to TRBJ2-7, with D maybe TRBD1 (5 bases). Trimming took off 0 bases at V and 4 bases at J, with 13 bases between the two ends. CDR1 is PRHDT and CDR2 is FYEKMQ in the germline V gene (reference sequence). The CDR3 length is 15 residues. CDR3 residues: CASSLGITGYYEQYF. The CDR3 DNA reads TGTGCCAGCAGCTTAGGGATCACAGGATATTACGAGCAGTACTTC.

This clone appeared once. V is TRBV6-5 and J is TRBJ1-2; tentatively, D is TRBD1 (5 bases). Trimming took off 5 bases at V and 8 bases at J, with 18 bases between the two ends. CDR1 and CDR2 (germline): MNHEY, SVGAGI. This CDR3 is built from 14 residues. CDR3 in DNA: TGTGCCAGCAGTCCTAATGGAGGGGTTGGCGGCTACACCTTC. It encodes CASSPNGGVGGYTF.

The table lists this clone with a count of one. The chain joins TRBV7-8 to TRBJ2-6; no definite D call. Germline CDR1 reads SGHVS; CDR2 reads FQNEAQ. Trimming took 5 bases from V and 3 from J, leaving 11 bases between them. The CDR3 consists of 15 residues. DNA for the CDR3: TGTGCCAGCAGCCAAATGCGGAGTGGGGCCAACGTCCTGACTTTC. Encoded protein: CASSQMRSGANVLTF.

The J gene is TRBJ1-2, the V gene TRBV6-6, with 10 bases fitting TRBD1. After removal of 7 bases from V and 5 bases from J, the junction contained 10 bases not matched to a gene. Germline V lookup: CDR1 MNHNY, CDR2 SVGAGI (reference sequence). The CDR3 is 15 residues long. The DNA for the CDR3 is TGTGCCAGCAACCGAGACAGGGGGCTATTTTATGGCTACACCTTC. Translating gives CASNRDRGLFYGYTF.

This chain connects TRBV9 to TRBJ2-1, with 8 bases lining up with TRBD2. The CDR3 has 15 residues. Per the germline V gene, CDR1 is SGDLS and CDR2 is YYNGEE. Trimming removed 0 bases from V and 5 bases from J; junction bases left unmatched: 4. The CDR3: CASSVDHSGNNEQFF. DNA of the CDR3: TGTGCCAGCAGCGTAGATCATAGCGGGAACAATGAGCAGTTCTTC.

The chain carries TRBV18 and TRBJ1-4; D is perhaps TRBD1 (6 bases). CDR1 and CDR2 (germline): KGHSH, LQKENI. The CDR3 extends over 14 amino acids. With 3 bases removed from V and 6 bases from J, the gap between germline ends came to 11 bases. CDR3 in DNA: TGTGCCAGCTCACCGAGGGGGAACGATGAAAAACTGTTTTTT. Its protein product is CASSPRGNDEKLFF.

This chain joins TRBV18 and TRBJ1-3; possible D gene TRBD1, 6 bases. CDR1 is KGHSH, CDR2 LQKENI, per germline. The CDR3 is 18 amino acids. The V and J ends lost 2 bases and 4 bases respectively, with 21 bases between them. This chain's CDR3 is CASSPYGAGTPNGNTIYF. The CDR3 bases are TGTGCCAGCTCACCATACGGCGCTGGGACACCGAACGGAAACACCATATATTTT.

V and J are TRBV27 and TRBJ2-3; maybe TRBD2 (5 bases). Deletions cut 6 bases from V and 0 bases from J, with 22 bases between. CDR1 is MNHEY and CDR2 is SMNVEV in the germline V gene (reference sequence). The CDR3 runs to 18 residues. In DNA form, the CDR3 reads TGTGCCAGCAGGACACCCGGGGTCCCGTACTCTAGCACAGATACGCAGTATTTT. This sequence encodes CASRTPGVPYSSTDTQYF.